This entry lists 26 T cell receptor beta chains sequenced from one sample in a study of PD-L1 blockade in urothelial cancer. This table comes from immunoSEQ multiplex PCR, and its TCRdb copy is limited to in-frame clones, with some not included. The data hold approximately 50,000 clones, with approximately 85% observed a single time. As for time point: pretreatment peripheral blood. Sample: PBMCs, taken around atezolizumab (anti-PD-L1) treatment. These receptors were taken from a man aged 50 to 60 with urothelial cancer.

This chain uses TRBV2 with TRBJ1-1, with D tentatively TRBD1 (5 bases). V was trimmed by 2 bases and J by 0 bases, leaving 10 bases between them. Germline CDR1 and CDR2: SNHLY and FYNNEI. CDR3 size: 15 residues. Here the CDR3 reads CASSEQGGMNTEAFF. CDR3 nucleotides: TGTGCCAGCAGTGAACAGGGAGGAATGAACACTGAAGCTTTCTTT.

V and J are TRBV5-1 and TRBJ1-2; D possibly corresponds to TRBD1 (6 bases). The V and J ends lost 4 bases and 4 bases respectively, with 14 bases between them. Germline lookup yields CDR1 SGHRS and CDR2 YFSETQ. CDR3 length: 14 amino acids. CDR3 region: CASSREGVLYGYTF. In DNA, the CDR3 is TGCGCCAGCAGCCGGGAGGGGGTTCTCTATGGCTACACCTTC.

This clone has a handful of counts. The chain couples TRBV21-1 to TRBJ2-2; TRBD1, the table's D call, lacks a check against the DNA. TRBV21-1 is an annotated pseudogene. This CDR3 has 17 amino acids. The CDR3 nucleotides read TGTGCCAGCAGCAGAGGCCGGGACAGGGCGAACACCGGGGAGCTGTTTTTT. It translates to CASSRGRDRANTGELFF.

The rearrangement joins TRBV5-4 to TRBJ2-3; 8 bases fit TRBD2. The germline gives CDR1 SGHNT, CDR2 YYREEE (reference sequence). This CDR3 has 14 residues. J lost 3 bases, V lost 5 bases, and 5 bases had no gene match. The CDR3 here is CASRKLADTDTQYF. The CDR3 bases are TGTGCCAGCAGAAAACTAGCGGATACAGATACGCAGTATTTT. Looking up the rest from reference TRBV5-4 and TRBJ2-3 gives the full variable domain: ETGVTQSPTHLIKTRGQQVTLRCSSQSGHNTVSWYQQALGQGPQFIFQYYREEENGRGNFPPRFSGLQFPNYSSELNVNALELDDSALYLCASRKLADTDTQYFGPGTRLTVL.

In DNA, the CDR3 is TGTGCCAGCAGCCAAGATGCGGGGAGCTCCTACAATGAGCAGTTCTTC. Amino acid sequence: CASSQDAGSSYNEQFF. The V and J genes are TRBV4-2 and TRBJ2-1, with a tentative D call TRBD2 (6 bases). Germline CDR1 LGHNA, CDR2 YNFKEQ. The CDR3 runs to 16 residues. V lost 0 bases and J 0 bases, leaving 9 bases between the germline ends.

DNA of the CDR3: TGTGCCAGCAGGATTACGGGGGGTTTCACTGAAGCTTTCTTT. It translates to CASRITGGFTEAFF. The chain uses TRBV7-8 and TRBJ1-1; the D gene is possibly TRBD1 (5 bases). Germline CDR1 and CDR2: SGHVS and FQNEAQ. CDR3 length: 14 amino acids. V was cut by 6 bases and J by 4 bases, with 15 bases left in between.

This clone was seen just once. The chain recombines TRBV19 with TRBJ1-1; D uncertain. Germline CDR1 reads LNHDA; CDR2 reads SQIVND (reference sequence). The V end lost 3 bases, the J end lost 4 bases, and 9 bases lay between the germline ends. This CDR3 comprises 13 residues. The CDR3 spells CASSMEAFTEAFF. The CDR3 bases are TGTGCCAGTAGTATGGAGGCGTTCACTGAAGCTTTCTTT.

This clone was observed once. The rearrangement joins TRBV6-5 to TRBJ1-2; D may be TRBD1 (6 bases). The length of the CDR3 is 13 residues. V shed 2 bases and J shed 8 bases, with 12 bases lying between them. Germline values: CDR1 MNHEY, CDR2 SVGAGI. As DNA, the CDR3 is TGTGCCAGCAGTTACCCCGGGGGGCGGGGCTACACCTTC. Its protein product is CASSYPGGRGYTF.

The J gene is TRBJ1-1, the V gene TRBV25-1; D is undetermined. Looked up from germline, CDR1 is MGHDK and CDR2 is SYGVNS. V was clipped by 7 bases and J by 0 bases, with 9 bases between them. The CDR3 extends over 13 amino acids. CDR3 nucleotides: TGTGCCAGCATCGCTATGATGAACACTGAAGCTTTCTTT. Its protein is CASIAMMNTEAFF.

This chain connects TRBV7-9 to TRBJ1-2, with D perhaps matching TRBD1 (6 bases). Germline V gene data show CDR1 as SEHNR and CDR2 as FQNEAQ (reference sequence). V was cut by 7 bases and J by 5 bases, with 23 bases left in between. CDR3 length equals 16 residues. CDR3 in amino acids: CASNTPRGGPLYGYTF. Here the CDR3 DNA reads TGTGCCAGCAACACGCCAAGGGGGGGCCCCCTTTATGGCTACACCTTC.

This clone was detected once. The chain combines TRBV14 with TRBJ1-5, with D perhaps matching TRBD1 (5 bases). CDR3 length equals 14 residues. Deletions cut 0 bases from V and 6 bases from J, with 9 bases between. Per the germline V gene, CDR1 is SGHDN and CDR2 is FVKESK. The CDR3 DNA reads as TGTGCCAGCAGCCAAGACAGGGTAAGTCAGCCCCAGCATTTT. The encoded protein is CASSQDRVSQPQHF. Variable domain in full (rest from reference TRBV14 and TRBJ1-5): EAGVTQFPSHSVIEKGQTVTLRCDPISGHDNLYWYRRVMGKEIKFLLHFVKESKQDESGMPNNRFLAERTGGTYSTLKVQPAELEDSGVYFCASSQDRVSQPQHFGDGTRLSIL.

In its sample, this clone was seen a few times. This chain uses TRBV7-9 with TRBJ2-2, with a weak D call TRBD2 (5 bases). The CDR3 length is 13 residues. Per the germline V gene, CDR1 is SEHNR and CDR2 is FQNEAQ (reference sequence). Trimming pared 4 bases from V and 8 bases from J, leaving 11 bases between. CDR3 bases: TGTGCCAGCAGCTCTGGACTCGGTGGGGAGCTGTTTTTT. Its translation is CASSSGLGGELFF.

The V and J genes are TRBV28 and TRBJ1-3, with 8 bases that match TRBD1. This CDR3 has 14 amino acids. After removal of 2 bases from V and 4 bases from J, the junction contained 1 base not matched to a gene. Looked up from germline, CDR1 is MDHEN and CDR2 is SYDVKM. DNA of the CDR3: TGTGCCAGCAGTTTAGGACAGGGAGGAAACACCATATATTTT. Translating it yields CASSLGQGGNTIYF.

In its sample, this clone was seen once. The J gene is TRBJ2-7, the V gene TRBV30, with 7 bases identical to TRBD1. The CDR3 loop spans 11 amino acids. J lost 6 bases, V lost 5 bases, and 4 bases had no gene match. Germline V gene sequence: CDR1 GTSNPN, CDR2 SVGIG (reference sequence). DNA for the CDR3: TGTGCCTGGCAAGACAGGGTCGAGCAGTACTTC. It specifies CAWQDRVEQYF.

The DNA for the CDR3 is TGTGCCAGCACTGGACGGGGGAGGACAGATACGCAGTATTTT. Its protein is CASTGRGRTDTQYF. V and J are TRBV6-1 and TRBJ2-3, with a possible D match to TRBD2 (6 bases). CDR3 length: 14 residues. Between the trimmed V and J ends, which lost 7 bases and 3 bases, there was a span of 14 bases. CDR1 MNHNS and CDR2 SASEGT come from the germline V gene.

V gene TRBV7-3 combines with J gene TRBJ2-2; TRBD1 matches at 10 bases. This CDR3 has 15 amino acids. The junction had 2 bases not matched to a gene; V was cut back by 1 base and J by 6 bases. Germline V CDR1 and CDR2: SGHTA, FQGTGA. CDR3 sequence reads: CASSLKGQGSGELFF. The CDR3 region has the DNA TGTGCCAGCAGCTTAAAGGGACAGGGGTCCGGGGAGCTGTTTTTT. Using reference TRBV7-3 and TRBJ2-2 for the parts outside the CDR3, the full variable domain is GAGVSQTPSNKVTEKGKYVELRCDPISGHTALYWYRQSLGQGPEFLIYFQGTGAADDSGLPNDRFFAVRPEGSVSTLKIQRTERGDSAVYLCASSLKGQGSGELFFGEGSRLTVL.

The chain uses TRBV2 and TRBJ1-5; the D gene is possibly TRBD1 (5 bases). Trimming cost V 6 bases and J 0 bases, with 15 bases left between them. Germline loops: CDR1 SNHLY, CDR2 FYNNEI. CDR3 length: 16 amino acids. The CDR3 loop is CASRGVQFDSNQPQHF. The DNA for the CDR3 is TGTGCCAGCAGAGGGGTACAGTTCGATAGCAATCAGCCCCAGCATTTT. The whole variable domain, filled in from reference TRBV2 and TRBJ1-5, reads EPEVTQTPSHQVTQMGQEVILRCVPISNHLYFYWYRQILGQKVEFLVSFYNNEISEKSEIFDDQFSVERPDGSNFTLKIRSTKLEDSAMYFCASRGVQFDSNQPQHFGDGTRLSIL.

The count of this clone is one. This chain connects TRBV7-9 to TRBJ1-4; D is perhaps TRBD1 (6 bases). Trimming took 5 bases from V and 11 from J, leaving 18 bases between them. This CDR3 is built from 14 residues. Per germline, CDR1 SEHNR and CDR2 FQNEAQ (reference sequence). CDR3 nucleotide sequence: TGTGCCAGCAGCCCAGGGGACGGCGGAAAGAAACTGTTTTTT. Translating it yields CASSPGDGGKKLFF.

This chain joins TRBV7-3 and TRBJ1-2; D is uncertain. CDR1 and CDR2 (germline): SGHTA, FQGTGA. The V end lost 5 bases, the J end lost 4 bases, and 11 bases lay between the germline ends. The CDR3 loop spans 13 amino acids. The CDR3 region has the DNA TGTGCCAGCAGCCCGGGGTTAGTCTATGGCTACACCTTC. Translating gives CASSPGLVYGYTF.

The CDR3 DNA reads TGTGCCAGCAGCCCTTACCTAAACACTGAAGCTTTCTTT. Its translation: CASSPYLNTEAFF. This chain joins TRBV7-2 and TRBJ1-1; D gene uncertain. The CDR3 is 13 residues long. The germline V and J ends were trimmed by 5 bases and 2 bases, with 9 bases remaining between them. CDR1 is SGHTA, CDR2 FQGNSA, per germline.

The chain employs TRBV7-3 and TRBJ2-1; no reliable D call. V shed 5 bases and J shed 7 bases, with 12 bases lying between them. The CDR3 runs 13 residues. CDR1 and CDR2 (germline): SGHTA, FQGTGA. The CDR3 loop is CASSATVRNEQFF. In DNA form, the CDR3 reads TGTGCCAGCAGCGCGACTGTTCGGAATGAGCAGTTCTTC.

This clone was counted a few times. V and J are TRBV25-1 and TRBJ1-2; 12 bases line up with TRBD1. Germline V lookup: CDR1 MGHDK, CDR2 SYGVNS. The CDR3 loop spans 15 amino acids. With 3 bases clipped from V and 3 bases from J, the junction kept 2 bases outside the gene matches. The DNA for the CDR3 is TGTGCCAGCAGTGATCGGGACAGGGGGCACTATGGCTACACCTTC. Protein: CASSDRDRGHYGYTF.

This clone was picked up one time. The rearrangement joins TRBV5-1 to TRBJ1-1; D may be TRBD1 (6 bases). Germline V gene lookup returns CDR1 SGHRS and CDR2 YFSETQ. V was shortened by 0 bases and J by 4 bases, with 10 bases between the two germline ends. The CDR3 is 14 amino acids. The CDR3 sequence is CASSLAGAGTEAFF. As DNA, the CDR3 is TGCGCCAGCAGCTTGGCAGGGGCGGGCACTGAAGCTTTCTTT.

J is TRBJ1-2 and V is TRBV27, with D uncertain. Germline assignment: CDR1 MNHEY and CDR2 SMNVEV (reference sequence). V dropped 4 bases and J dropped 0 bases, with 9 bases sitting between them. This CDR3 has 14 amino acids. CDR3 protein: CASSSTLTNYGYTF. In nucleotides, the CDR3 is TGTGCCAGCAGTTCGACATTGACTAACTATGGCTACACCTTC.

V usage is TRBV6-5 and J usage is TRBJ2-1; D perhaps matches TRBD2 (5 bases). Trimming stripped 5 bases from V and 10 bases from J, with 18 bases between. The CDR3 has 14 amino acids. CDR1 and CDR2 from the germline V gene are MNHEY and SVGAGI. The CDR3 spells CASSPPEVRGEQFF. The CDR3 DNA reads TGTGCCAGCAGTCCACCAGAGGTACGGGGAGAGCAGTTCTTC.

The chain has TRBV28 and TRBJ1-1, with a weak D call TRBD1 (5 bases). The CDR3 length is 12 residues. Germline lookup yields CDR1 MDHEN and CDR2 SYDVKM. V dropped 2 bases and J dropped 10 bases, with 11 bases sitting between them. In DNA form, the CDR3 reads TGTGCCAGCAGTTTACAGGGAAGGGGAGCTTTCTTT. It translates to CASSLQGRGAFF. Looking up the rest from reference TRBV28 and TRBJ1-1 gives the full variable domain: DVKVTQSSRYLVKRTGEKVFLECVQDMDHENMFWYRQDPGLGLRLIYFSYDVKMKEKGDIPEGYSVSREKKERFSLILESASTNQTSMYLCASSLQGRGAFFGQGTRLTVV.